These 2 T cell receptor beta chains share one sample of origin, sequenced in a study of OX40 agonist ivuxolimab in advanced cancers. The data were produced by immunoSEQ multiplex PCR, yet TCRdb's version contains in-frame clones alone and is incomplete. The sample holds about 20,000 clones, 83% seen once. The sample in question was CD4+ or CD8+ T cells sorted from blood, obtained in a trial of the OX40 agonist ivuxolimab. The source is an adult with an advanced solid tumor such as melanoma, head and neck, liver or kidney cancer.

V and J are TRBV7-2 and TRBJ2-7; possibly TRBD2 for D (7 bases). The germline V gene has CDR1 SGHTA and CDR2 FQGNSA. CDR3 length: 17 amino acids. V was cut by 4 bases and J by 3 bases, with 22 bases left in between. The CDR3 DNA follows: TGTGCCAGCAGCTCCTTGGGGGGGCTGGAGGGGAGCTACGAGCAGTACTTC. It is translated as CASSSLGGLEGSYEQYF.

The chain is built from TRBV6-4 and TRBJ2-7; D might be TRBD2 (7 bases). CDR3 length: 16 residues. Germline loops: CDR1 MRHNA, CDR2 SNTAGT. V shed 3 bases and J shed 3 bases, with 18 bases lying between them. As DNA, the CDR3 is TGTGCCAGCAGTGAAGGCTGGGGGGGCGAAGTCTACGAGCAGTACTTC. It specifies CASSEGWGGEVYEQYF.